This TCR beta chain is from a study of T cells in Graves' hyperthyroidism and ophthalmopathy. Whole-study findings and limits: By a 13 V-J model, ophthalmopathy was set apart from stable hyperthyroidism. Blood also carried most thyroid clonotypes expanded above 0.001. With a median lead of approximately six months before onset, the model predicted ophthalmopathy.

For this clonotype: Antigen specificity is unknown.

Researchers amplified the TCR beta CDR3 regions from RNA transcripts. Researchers ran a first-round RT-PCR on the TCR CDR3 using the HTBI primer set. TCRdb fed the multiplex PCR reads into MiXCR, producing one record per CDR3 protein. The sample includes approximately 700,000 distinct CDR3 sequences, 40% to 55% of them seen just once. CDR1 and CDR2 from the germline V gene are SGHVS and FQNEAQ. The CDR3 spans 16 residues. Trimming at V came to 5 bases and at J to 5 bases, leaving 11 bases not matched to a gene. V gene TRBV7-8 combines with J gene TRBJ2-5, with 10 bases identical to TRBD2. The clonotype originates from an adult man with Graves' disease, either hyperthyroidism or ophthalmopathy (not recorded which). The sequenced material came from peripheral blood or thyroid tissue (not recorded which). Here the CDR3 DNA reads TGTGCCAGCAGCCCGGCCAGCGGGGGGGCCGGTGAGACCCAGTACTTC. This sequence encodes CASSPASGGAGETQYF.